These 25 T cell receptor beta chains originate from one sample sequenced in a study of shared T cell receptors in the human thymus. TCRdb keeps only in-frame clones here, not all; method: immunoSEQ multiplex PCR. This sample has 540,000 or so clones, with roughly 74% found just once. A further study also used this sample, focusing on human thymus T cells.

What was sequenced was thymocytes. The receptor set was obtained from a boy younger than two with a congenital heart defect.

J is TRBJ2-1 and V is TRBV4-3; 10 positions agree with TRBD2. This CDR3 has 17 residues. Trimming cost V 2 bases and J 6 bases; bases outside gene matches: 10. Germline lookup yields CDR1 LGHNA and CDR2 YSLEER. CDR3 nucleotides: TGCGCCAGCAGCCAAACCGACCTAGCGGGAGATAGCAATGAGCAGTTCTTC. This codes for CASSQTDLAGDSNEQFF.

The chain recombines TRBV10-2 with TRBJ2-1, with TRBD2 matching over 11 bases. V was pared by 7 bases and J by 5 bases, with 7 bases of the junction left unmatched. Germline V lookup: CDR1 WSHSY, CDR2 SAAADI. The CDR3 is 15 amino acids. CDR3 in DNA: TGCGCCAGCATCTTACTAGCGGGAGTTGACAATGAGCAGTTCTTC. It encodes CASILLAGVDNEQFF.

CDR3 sequence reads: CASSLERTVNTGELFF. Here the CDR3 DNA reads TGCGCCAGCAGCTTGGAGAGGACAGTCAACACCGGGGAGCTGTTTTTT. The V gene is TRBV5-1, the J gene TRBJ2-2; D perhaps matches TRBD1 (6 bases). V was cut by 0 bases and J by 2 bases, with 11 bases left in between. Per the germline V gene, CDR1 is SGHRS and CDR2 is YFSETQ. This CDR3 has 16 residues.

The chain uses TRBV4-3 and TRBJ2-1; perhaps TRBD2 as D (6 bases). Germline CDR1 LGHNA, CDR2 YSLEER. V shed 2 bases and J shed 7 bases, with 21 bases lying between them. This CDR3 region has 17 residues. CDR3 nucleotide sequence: TGCGCCAGCAGCCAAACGACGTACCCTAGGGGAGGTAATGAGCAGTTCTTC. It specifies CASSQTTYPRGGNEQFF.

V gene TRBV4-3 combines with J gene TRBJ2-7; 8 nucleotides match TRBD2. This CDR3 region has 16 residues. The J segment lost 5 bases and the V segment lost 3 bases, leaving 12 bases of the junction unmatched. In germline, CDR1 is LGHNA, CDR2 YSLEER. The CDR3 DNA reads TGCGCCAGCAGCCAGCGCACGCGACTAGCGCCCCACGAGCAGTACTTC. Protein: CASSQRTRLAPHEQYF.

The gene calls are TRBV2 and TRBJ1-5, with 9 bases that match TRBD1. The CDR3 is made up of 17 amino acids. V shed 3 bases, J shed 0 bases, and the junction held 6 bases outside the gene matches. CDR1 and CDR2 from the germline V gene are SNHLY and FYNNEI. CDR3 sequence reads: CASSDWDRDYSNQPQHF. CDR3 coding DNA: TGTGCCAGCAGTGATTGGGACAGGGACTATAGCAATCAGCCCCAGCATTTT.

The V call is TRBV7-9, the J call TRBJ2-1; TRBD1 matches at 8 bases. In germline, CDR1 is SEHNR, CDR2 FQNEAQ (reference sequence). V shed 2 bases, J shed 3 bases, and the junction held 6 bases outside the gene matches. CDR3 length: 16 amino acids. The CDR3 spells CASSLRQGKIYNEQFF. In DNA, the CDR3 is TGTGCCAGCAGCTTAAGACAGGGGAAAATCTACAATGAGCAGTTCTTC.

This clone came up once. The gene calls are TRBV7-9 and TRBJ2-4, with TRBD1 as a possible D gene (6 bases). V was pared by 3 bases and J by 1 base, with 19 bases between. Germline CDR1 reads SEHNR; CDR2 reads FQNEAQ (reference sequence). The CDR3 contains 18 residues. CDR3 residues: CASSFGLSGGFAKNIQYF. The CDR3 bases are TGTGCCAGCAGCTTCGGGTTATCTGGGGGCTTTGCCAAAAACATTCAGTACTTC.

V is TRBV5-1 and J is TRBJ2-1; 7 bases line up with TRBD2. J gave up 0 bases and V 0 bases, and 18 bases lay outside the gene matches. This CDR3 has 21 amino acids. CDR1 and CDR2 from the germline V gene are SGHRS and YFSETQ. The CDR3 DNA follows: TGCGCCAGCAGCTTGGCGAGAGGGGAGGGACCCGGACTCAGCTCCTACAATGAGCAGTTCTTC. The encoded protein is CASSLARGEGPGLSSYNEQFF.

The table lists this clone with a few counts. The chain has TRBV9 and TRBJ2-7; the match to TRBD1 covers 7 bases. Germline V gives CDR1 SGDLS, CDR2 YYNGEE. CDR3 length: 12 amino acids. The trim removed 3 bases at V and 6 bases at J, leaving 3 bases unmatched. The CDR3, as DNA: TGTGCCAGCAGCGAAGGGGACAGCGAGCAGTACTTC. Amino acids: CASSEGDSEQYF.

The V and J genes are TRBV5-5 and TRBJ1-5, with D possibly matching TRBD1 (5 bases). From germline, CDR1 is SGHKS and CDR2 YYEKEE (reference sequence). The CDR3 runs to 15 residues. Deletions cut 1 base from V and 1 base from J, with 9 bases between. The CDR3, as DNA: TGTGCCAGCAGCTTGCAGGGCGACAGCAATCAGCCCCAGCATTTT. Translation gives CASSLQGDSNQPQHF.

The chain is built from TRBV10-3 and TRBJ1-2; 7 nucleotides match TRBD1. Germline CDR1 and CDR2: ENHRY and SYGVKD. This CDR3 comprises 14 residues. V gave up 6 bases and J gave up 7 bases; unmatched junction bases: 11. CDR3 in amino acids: CAIRVRDSLSGYTF. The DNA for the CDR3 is TGTGCCATCAGAGTAAGGGACAGTCTAAGTGGCTACACCTTC.

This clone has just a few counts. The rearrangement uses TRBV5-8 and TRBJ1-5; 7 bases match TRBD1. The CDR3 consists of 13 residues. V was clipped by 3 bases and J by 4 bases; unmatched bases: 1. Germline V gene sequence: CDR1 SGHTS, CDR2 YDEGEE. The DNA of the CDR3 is TGTGCCAGCAGCTCGACAGGGAATCAGCCCCAGCATTTT. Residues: CASSSTGNQPQHF. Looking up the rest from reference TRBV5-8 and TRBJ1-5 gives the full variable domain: EAGVTQSPTHLIKTRGQQATLRCSPISGHTSVYWYQQALGLGLQFLLWYDEGEERNRGNFPPRFSGRQFPNYSSELNVNALELEDSALYLCASSSTGNQPQHFGDGTRLSIL.

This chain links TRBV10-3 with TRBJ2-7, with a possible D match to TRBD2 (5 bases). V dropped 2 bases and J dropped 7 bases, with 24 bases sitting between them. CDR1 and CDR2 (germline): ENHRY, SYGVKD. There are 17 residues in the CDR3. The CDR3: CAISEELWAMGVWEQYF. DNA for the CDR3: TGTGCCATCAGTGAGGAGCTTTGGGCAATGGGAGTGTGGGAGCAGTACTTC.

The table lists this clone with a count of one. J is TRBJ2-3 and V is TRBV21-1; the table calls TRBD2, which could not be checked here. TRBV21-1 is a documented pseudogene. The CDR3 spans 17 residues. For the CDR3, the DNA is TGTGCCAGAAACGGTTCTAGCGGGACCTGGCATACAGATACGCAGTATTTT. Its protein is CARNGSSGTWHTDTQYF.

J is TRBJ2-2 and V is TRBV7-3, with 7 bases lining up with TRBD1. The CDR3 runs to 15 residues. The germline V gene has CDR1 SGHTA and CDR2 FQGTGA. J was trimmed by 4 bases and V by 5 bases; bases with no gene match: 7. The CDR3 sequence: CASSESAGGTGELFF. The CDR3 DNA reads TGTGCCAGCAGCGAATCCGCAGGGGGCACCGGGGAGCTGTTTTTT.

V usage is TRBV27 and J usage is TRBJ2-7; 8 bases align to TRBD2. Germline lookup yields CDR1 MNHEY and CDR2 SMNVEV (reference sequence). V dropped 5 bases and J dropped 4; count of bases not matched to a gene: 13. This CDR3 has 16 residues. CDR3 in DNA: TGTGCCAGCAGTCCCCCACGGGCGGGAGGAAAATACGAGCAGTACTTC. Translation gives CASSPPRAGGKYEQYF.

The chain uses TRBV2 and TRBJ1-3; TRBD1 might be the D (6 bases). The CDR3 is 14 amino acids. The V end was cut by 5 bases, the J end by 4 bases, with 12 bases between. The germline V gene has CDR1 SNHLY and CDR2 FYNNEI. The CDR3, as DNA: TGTGCCAGCAGTCAACAGGGTTCAGGAAACACCATATATTTT. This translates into CASSQQGSGNTIYF. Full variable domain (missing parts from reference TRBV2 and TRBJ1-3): EPEVTQTPSHQVTQMGQEVILRCVPISNHLYFYWYRQILGQKVEFLVSFYNNEISEKSEIFDDQFSVERPDGSNFTLKIRSTKLEDSAMYFCASSQQGSGNTIYFGEGSWLTVV.

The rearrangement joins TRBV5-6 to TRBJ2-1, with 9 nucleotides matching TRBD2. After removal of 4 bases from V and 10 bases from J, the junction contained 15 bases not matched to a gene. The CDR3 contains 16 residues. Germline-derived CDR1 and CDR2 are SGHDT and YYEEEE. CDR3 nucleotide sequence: TGTGCCAGCAGCGGCGCGGGACTAGCCGATCGGTGGGAGCAGTTCTTC. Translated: CASSGAGLADRWEQFF.

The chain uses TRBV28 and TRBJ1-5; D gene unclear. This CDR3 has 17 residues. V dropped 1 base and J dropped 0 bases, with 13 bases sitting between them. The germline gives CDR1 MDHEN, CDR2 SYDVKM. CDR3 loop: CASSLSLGYYSNQPQHF. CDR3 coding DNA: TGTGCCAGCAGTTTATCCCTTGGTTACTATAGCAATCAGCCCCAGCATTTT.

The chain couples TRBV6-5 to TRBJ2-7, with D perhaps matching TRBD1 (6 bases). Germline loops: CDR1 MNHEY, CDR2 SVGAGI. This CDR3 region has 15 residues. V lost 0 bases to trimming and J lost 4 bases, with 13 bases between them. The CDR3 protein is CASSYSAGAWYEQYF. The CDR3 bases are TGTGCCAGCAGTTACTCGGCAGGGGCTTGGTACGAGCAGTACTTC.

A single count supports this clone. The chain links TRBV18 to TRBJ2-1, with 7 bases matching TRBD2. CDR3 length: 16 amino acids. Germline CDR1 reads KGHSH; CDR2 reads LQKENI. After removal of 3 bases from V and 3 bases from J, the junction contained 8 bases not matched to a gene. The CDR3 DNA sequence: TGTGCCAGCTCACCCCGAGTCGCGGGAGACTACAATGAGCAGTTCTTC. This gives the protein CASSPRVAGDYNEQFF.

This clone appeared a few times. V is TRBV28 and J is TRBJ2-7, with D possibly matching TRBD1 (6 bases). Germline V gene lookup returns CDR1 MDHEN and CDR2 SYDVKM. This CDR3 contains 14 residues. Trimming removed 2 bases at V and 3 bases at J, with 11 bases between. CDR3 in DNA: TGTGCCAGCAGTTTAGGACAGTTGTACTACGAGCAGTACTTC. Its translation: CASSLGQLYYEQYF.

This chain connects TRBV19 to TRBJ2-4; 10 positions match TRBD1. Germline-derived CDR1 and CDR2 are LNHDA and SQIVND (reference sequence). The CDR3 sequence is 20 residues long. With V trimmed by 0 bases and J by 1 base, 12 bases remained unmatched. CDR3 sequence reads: CASSIDRDRGPGGAKNIQYF. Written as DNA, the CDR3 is TGTGCCAGTAGTATAGACCGGGACAGGGGTCCGGGTGGGGCCAAAAACATTCAGTACTTC. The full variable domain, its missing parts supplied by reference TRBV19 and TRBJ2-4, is DGGITQSPKYLFRKEGQNVTLSCEQNLNHDAMYWYRQDPGQGLRLIYYSQIVNDFQKGDIAEGYSVSREKKESFPLTVTSAQKNPTAFYLCASSIDRDRGPGGAKNIQYFGAGTRLSVL.

CDR3 in amino acids: CASSPRRPNTEAFF. DNA for the CDR3: TGTGCCAGCTCACCAAGGCGGCCTAACACTGAAGCTTTCTTT. The rearrangement joins TRBV18 to TRBJ1-1; no reliable D call. The CDR3 contains 14 residues. Per the germline V gene, CDR1 is KGHSH and CDR2 is LQKENI. Trimming cost V 2 bases and J 2 bases, with 9 bases left between them.